The 22 T cell receptor beta chains in this list originate from one sample, sequenced in a study of T cell changes during pregnancy in multiple sclerosis. TCRdb's copy holds only in-frame clones and misses some; the assay was immunoSEQ multiplex PCR. The sample consists of 45,000 to 55,000 clones, roughly 90% of them appearing once. The specimen comprised CD4+ T cells from peripheral blood mononuclear cells, sampled after pregnancy. Receptors were obtained from a female donor in good health, enrolled as a control in a pregnancy study.

The rearrangement uses TRBV7-9 and TRBJ1-4, with D uncertain. The length of the CDR3 is 14 residues. Germline V gives CDR1 SEHNR, CDR2 FQNEAQ (reference sequence). Trimming removed 6 bases from V and 0 bases from J, with 8 bases in between. The CDR3 DNA reads TGTGCCAGCAGAAATAGCGCAACTAATGAAAAACTGTTTTTT. It encodes CASRNSATNEKLFF.

The chain joins TRBV4-2 to TRBJ2-1; 9 nucleotides match TRBD2. The CDR3 consists of 14 residues. In germline, CDR1 is LGHNA, CDR2 YNFKEQ. J was trimmed by 6 bases and V by 4 bases; bases with no gene match: 4. In DNA form, the CDR3 reads TGTGCCAGCAGCCTCGCTAGCGGGATCAATGAGCAGTTCTTC. The encoded protein is CASSLASGINEQFF.

This sequence joins TRBV5-1 and TRBJ1-6, with TRBD1 as a possible D gene (6 bases). This CDR3 comprises 15 residues. V was cut by 4 bases and J by 5 bases, with 13 bases left in between. Germline V lookup: CDR1 SGHRS, CDR2 YFSETQ. This CDR3 is CASSVGTKDNSPLHF. CDR3 sequence (DNA): TGCGCCAGCAGCGTTGGGACAAAGGATAATTCACCCCTCCACTTT.

This sequence joins TRBV27 and TRBJ1-6; 10 bases are a match to TRBD1. The CDR3 is 15 amino acids. The germline V gene has CDR1 MNHEY and CDR2 SMNVEV (reference sequence). With 6 bases clipped from V and 7 bases from J, the junction kept 6 bases outside the gene matches. CDR3 loop: CASSFGQGGNSPLHF. CDR3 DNA sequence: TGTGCCAGCAGCTTTGGACAGGGGGGAAATTCACCCCTCCACTTT.

This clone was found a few times. The chain is built from TRBV5-4 and TRBJ1-2, with TRBD1 as a possible D gene (6 bases). The germline CDR1 and CDR2 sequences are SGHNT and YYREEE (reference sequence). There are 12 residues in the CDR3. Between the trimmed V and J ends, which lost 4 bases and 4 bases, there was a span of 8 bases. The CDR3 loop is CASSEDSYGYTF. CDR3 in DNA: TGTGCCAGCAGCGAGGACAGCTATGGCTACACCTTC. Variable domain in full (rest from reference TRBV5-4 and TRBJ1-2): ETGVTQSPTHLIKTRGQQVTLRCSSQSGHNTVSWYQQALGQGPQFIFQYYREEENGRGNFPPRFSGLQFPNYSSELNVNALELDDSALYLCASSEDSYGYTFGSGTRLTVV.

The chain recombines TRBV6-5 with TRBJ1-2; D not resolved. The germline V and J ends were trimmed by 5 bases and 8 bases, with 9 bases remaining between them. The CDR3 runs to 11 residues. Per germline, CDR1 MNHEY and CDR2 SVGAGI. CDR3 region: CASSPGHGYTF. DNA for the CDR3: TGTGCCAGCAGTCCCGGTCACGGCTACACCTTC.

In this sample, this clone turned up once. V and J are TRBV6-4 and TRBJ2-2; 7 nucleotides align to TRBD1. The CDR3 has 13 residues. V lost 10 bases and J lost 2; bases outside the gene matches: 4. Looked up from germline, CDR1 is MRHNA and CDR2 is SNTAGT. The CDR3 sequence is CATGDSNTGELFF. The CDR3 DNA sequence: TGTGCCACCGGGGACAGCAACACCGGGGAGCTGTTTTTT.

The chain uses TRBV7-9 and TRBJ2-3; 9 bases fit TRBD2. CDR1 is SEHNR, CDR2 FQNEAQ, per germline (reference sequence). Trimming cost V 2 bases and J 2 bases; bases outside gene matches: 8. This CDR3 has 17 amino acids. CDR3 bases: TGTGCCAGCAGCTTATTGTCTAGCGGGGCGAACACAGATACGCAGTATTTT. Protein sequence: CASSLLSSGANTDTQYF.

The gene calls are TRBV14 and TRBJ1-1, with 7 bases aligning to TRBD1. This CDR3 has 14 amino acids. The V gene's germline CDR1 is SGHDN and CDR2 FVKESK. The ends lost 2 bases at V and 4 bases at J; junction bases unmatched: 4. In DNA form, the CDR3 reads TGTGCCAGCAGCCAACGACAGGGACCCACTGAAGCTTTCTTT. This gives the protein CASSQRQGPTEAFF.

V and J are TRBV11-2 and TRBJ2-3, with 9 bases that match TRBD2. V dropped 6 bases and J dropped 2; count of bases not matched to a gene: 6. CDR1 is SGHAT, CDR2 FQNNGV, per germline. The CDR3 runs 15 residues. CDR3 nucleotide sequence: TGTGCCAGCAGACATTTAGCGGGGGACACAGATACGCAGTATTTT. Translated, it gives CASRHLAGDTDTQYF.

V is TRBV28 and J is TRBJ1-2, with 7 bases identical to TRBD1. The CDR3 covers 13 residues. The germline V gene has CDR1 MDHEN and CDR2 SYDVKM. The trim removed 4 bases at V and 6 bases at J, leaving 5 bases unmatched. The CDR3: CASSSGQTHGYTF. The CDR3 region has the DNA TGTGCCAGCAGTTCGGGACAGACGCATGGCTACACCTTC.

This chain connects TRBV7-2 to TRBJ1-5; TRBD1 matches 8 bases. V was clipped by 5 bases and J by 7 bases; unmatched bases: 7. Germline V gene sequence: CDR1 SGHTA, CDR2 FQGNSA. The CDR3 runs to 14 residues. CDR3 coding DNA: TGTGCCAGCAGCAGACAGGGGCAAGGACAGCCCCAGCATTTT. This gives the protein CASSRQGQGQPQHF.

The chain links TRBV6-1 to TRBJ2-7; D is undetermined. This CDR3 region has 14 residues. Germline V lookup: CDR1 MNHNS, CDR2 SASEGT. V lost 4 bases to trimming and J lost 3 bases, with 13 bases between them. The CDR3: CASSVGGIYYEQYF. For the CDR3, the DNA is TGTGCCAGCAGTGTTGGCGGAATTTACTACGAGCAGTACTTC.

The rearrangement joins TRBV2 to TRBJ2-3, with TRBD1 matching over 7 bases. With 7 bases clipped from V and 1 base from J, the junction kept 11 bases outside the gene matches. Germline V CDR1 and CDR2: SNHLY, FYNNEI. The CDR3 loop spans 16 amino acids. CDR3 DNA: TGTGCCAGCACCCAGACAGGGTCTCGAGGCACAGATACGCAGTATTTT. This sequence encodes CASTQTGSRGTDTQYF.

This chain joins TRBV4-1 and TRBJ1-3, with 9 bases matching TRBD1. CDR3 length: 20 amino acids. Germline CDR1 reads MGHRA; CDR2 reads YSYEKL. With 2 bases clipped from V and 0 bases from J, the junction kept 14 bases outside the gene matches. CDR3: CASSQKPSLGQGTSGNTIYF. CDR3 nucleotide sequence: TGCGCCAGCAGCCAAAAACCTTCCCTGGGACAGGGAACCTCTGGAAACACCATATATTTT.

The chain uses TRBV7-2 and TRBJ2-7; 9 bases fit TRBD2. Germline trimming cut 2 bases from V and 5 bases from J; bases unmatched to any gene: 4. Germline V CDR1 and CDR2: SGHTA, FQGNSA. The length of the CDR3 is 14 residues. The CDR3 reads CASSLRLAANEQYF. The DNA of the CDR3 is TGTGCCAGCAGCTTAAGACTAGCGGCTAACGAGCAGTACTTC.

The J gene is TRBJ1-1, the V gene TRBV29-1; no firm D call. The germline V and J ends were trimmed by 4 bases and 2 bases, with 8 bases remaining between them. Germline values: CDR1 SQVTM, CDR2 ANQGSEA. The CDR3 extends over 12 amino acids. This CDR3 is CSVAGSNTEAFF. CDR3 bases: TGCAGCGTTGCGGGGAGTAACACTGAAGCTTTCTTT. Filled out from reference TRBV29-1 and TRBJ1-1, the complete variable domain reads SAVISQKPSRDICQRGTSLTIQCQVDSQVTMMFWYRQQPGQSLTLIATANQGSEATYESGFVIDKFPISRPNLTFSTLTVSNMSPEDSSIYLCSVAGSNTEAFFGQGTRLTVV.

This chain connects TRBV19 to TRBJ1-5; D not resolved. There are 14 residues in the CDR3. From germline, CDR1 is LNHDA and CDR2 SQIVND (reference sequence). The V gene lost 2 bases and the J gene lost 4 bases, with 9 bases spanning the gap. The CDR3 DNA is TGTGCCAGTAGTATAAATAGGAGGAATCAGCCCCAGCATTTT. Its translation: CASSINRRNQPQHF.

This sequence joins TRBV4-2 and TRBJ1-5; 10 bases are shared with TRBD1. V shed 4 bases, J shed 4 bases, and the junction held 7 bases outside the gene matches. The germline V gene has CDR1 LGHNA and CDR2 YNFKEQ. CDR3 size: 16 residues. The CDR3 reads CASSPGGGQGNQPQHF. CDR3 in DNA: TGTGCCAGCAGCCCCGGAGGGGGACAGGGGAATCAGCCCCAGCATTTT.

The rearrangement joins TRBV7-2 to TRBJ1-5, with a possible D match to TRBD1 (6 bases). Germline values: CDR1 SGHTA, CDR2 FQGNSA. V was cut by 4 bases and J by 5 bases, with 15 bases left in between. CDR3 length: 15 amino acids. The CDR3 DNA follows: TGTGCCAGCAGCTCCACAGGGTTTTCGTATCAGCCCCAGCATTTT. It specifies CASSSTGFSYQPQHF.

This chain connects TRBV9 to TRBJ1-4, with 7 bases fitting TRBD1. With 4 bases clipped from V and 2 bases from J, the junction kept 8 bases outside the gene matches. The CDR3 extends over 16 amino acids. CDR1 SGDLS and CDR2 YYNGEE come from the germline V gene. DNA for the CDR3: TGTGCCAGCAGCAAAGAGGGACAGCGTACTAATGAAAAACTGTTTTTT. As protein: CASSKEGQRTNEKLFF.

The V and J genes are TRBV6-4 and TRBJ1-6, with TRBD1 matching over 8 bases. Unmatched junction bases numbered 11, after V lost 0 bases and J lost 1 base. Germline V gene lookup returns CDR1 MRHNA and CDR2 SNTAGT. The CDR3 loop spans 20 amino acids. The CDR3 nucleotides are TGTGCCAGCAGTGACTCGGGGGACAGGTTACGAAAGTCCTATAATTCACCCCTCCACTTT. Residues: CASSDSGDRLRKSYNSPLHF.